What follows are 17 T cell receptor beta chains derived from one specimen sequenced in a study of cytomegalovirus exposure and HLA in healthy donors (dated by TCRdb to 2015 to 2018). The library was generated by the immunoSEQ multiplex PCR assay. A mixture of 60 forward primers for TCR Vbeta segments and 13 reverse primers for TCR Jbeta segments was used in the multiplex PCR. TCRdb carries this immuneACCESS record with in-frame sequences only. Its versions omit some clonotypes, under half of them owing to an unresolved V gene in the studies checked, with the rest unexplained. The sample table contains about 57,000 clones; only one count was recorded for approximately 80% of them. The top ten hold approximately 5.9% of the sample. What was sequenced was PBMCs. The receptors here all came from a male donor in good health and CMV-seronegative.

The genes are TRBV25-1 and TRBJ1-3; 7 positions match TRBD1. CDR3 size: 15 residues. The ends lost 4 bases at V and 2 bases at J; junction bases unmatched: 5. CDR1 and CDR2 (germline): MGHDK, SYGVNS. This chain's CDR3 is CASSADRTAGNTIYF. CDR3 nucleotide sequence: TGTGCCAGCAGTGCGGACAGGACGGCTGGAAACACCATATATTTT.

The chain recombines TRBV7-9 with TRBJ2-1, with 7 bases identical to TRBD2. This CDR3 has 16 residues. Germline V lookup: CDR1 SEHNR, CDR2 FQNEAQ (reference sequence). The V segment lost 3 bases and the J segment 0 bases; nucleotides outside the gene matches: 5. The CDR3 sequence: CASSLMRGSSYNEQFF. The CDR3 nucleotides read TGTGCCAGCAGCTTGATGCGGGGGAGCTCCTACAATGAGCAGTTCTTC.

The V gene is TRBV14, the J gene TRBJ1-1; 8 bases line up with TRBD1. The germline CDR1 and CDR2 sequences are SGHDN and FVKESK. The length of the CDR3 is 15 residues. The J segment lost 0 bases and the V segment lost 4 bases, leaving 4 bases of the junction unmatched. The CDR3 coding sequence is TGTGCCAGCAGCCTTGCAGGGGGCATGAACACTGAAGCTTTCTTT. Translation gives CASSLAGGMNTEAFF. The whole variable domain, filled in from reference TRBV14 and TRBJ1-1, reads EAGVTQFPSHSVIEKGQTVTLRCDPISGHDNLYWYRRVMGKEIKFLLHFVKESKQDESGMPNNRFLAERTGGTYSTLKVQPAELEDSGVYFCASSLAGGMNTEAFFGQGTRLTVV.

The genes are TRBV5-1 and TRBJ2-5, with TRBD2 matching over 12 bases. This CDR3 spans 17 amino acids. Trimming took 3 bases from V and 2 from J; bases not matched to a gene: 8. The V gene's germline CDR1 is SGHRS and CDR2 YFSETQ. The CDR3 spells CASSYGLAGISQETQYF. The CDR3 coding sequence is TGCGCCAGCAGCTATGGACTAGCGGGAATCTCTCAAGAGACCCAGTACTTC.

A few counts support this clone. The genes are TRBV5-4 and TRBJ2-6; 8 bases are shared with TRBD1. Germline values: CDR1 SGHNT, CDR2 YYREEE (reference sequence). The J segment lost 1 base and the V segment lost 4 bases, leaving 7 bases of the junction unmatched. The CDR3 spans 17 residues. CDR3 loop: CASSIGQGGSGANVLTF. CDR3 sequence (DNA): TGTGCCAGCAGCATCGGACAGGGAGGATCTGGGGCCAACGTCCTGACTTTC.

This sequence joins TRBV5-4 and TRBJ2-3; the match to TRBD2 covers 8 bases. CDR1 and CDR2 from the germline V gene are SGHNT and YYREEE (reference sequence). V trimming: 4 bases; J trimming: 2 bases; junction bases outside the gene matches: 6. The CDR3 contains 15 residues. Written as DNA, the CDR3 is TGTGCCAGCAGCGCCGGGGGGGCCTTCACAGATACGCAGTATTTT. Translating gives CASSAGGAFTDTQYF.

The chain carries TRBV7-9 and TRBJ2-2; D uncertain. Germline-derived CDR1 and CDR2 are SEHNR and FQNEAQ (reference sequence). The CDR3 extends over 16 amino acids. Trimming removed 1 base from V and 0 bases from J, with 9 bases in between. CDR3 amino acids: CASSLVGRPNTGELFF. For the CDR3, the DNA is TGTGCCAGCAGCTTAGTCGGCAGGCCGAACACCGGGGAGCTGTTTTTT.

Here the CDR3 reads CASSNTGGTTEAFF. The DNA of the CDR3 is TGTGCCAGCAGCAACACAGGGGGGACCACTGAAGCTTTCTTT. This chain connects TRBV6-5 to TRBJ1-1, with 8 bases that match TRBD1. CDR3 length: 14 amino acids. The germline V gene has CDR1 MNHEY and CDR2 SVGAGI. Losses at the gene ends were 6 bases for V and 4 bases for J; bases not matched to a gene: 7.

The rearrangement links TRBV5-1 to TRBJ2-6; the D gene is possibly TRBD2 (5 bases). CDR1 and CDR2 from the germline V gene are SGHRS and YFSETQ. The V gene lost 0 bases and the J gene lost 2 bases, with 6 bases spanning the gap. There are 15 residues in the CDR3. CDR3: CASSLAGTGANVLTF. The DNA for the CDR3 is TGCGCCAGCAGCTTGGCCGGGACTGGGGCCAACGTCCTGACTTTC.

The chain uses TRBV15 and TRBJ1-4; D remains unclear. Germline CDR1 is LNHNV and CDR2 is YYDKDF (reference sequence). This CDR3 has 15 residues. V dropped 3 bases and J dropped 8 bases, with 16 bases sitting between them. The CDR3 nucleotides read TGTGCCACCAGCAGCCCAGGTCGGCTGGAAGAAAAACTGTTTTTT. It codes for CATSSPGRLEEKLFF.

The CDR3 sequence is CASSTGTIVPYEQYF. The CDR3 DNA reads as TGTGCCAGCAGTACCGGGACTATAGTGCCCTACGAGCAGTACTTC. The chain has TRBV2 and TRBJ2-7; TRBD2 aligns across 7 bases. Germline CDR1 and CDR2: SNHLY and FYNNEI. J was trimmed by 2 bases and V by 5 bases; bases with no gene match: 9. CDR3 length: 15 residues.

The chain's CDR3 is CASSPAAGATGELFF. CDR3 sequence (DNA): TGTGCCAGCTCACCGGCGGCAGGGGCCACCGGGGAGCTGTTTTTT. The chain is built from TRBV18 and TRBJ2-2; a possible D gene is TRBD1 (6 bases). The CDR3 spans 15 residues. Between the trimmed V and J ends, which lost 3 bases and 4 bases, there was a span of 12 bases. Germline V gene lookup returns CDR1 KGHSH and CDR2 LQKENI.

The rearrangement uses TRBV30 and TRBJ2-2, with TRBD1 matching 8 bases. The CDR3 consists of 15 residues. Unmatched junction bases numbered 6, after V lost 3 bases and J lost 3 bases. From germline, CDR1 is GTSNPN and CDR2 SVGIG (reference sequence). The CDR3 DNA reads TGTGCCTGGAGAACGGGACAGGAGGACACCGGGGAGCTGTTTTTT. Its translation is CAWRTGQEDTGELFF. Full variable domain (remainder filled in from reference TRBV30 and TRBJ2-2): SQTIHQWPATLVQPVGSPLSLECTVEGTSNPNLYWYRQAAGRGLQLLFYSVGIGQISSEVPQNLSASRPQDRQFILSSKKLLLSDSGFYLCAWRTGQEDTGELFFGEGSRLTVL.

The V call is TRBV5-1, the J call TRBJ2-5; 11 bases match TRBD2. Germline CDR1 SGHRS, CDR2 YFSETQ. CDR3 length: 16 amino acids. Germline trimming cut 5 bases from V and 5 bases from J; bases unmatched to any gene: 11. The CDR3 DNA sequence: TGCGCCAGCAGGAATGGGGTCGCTAGCGGGGGGGAGACCCAGTACTTC. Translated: CASRNGVASGGETQYF. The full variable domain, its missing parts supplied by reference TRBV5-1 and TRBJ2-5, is KAGVTQTPRYLIKTRGQQVTLSCSPISGHRSVSWYQQTPGQGLQFLFEYFSETQRNKGNFPGRFSGRQFSNSRSEMNVSTLELGDSALYLCASRNGVASGGETQYFGPGTRLLVL.

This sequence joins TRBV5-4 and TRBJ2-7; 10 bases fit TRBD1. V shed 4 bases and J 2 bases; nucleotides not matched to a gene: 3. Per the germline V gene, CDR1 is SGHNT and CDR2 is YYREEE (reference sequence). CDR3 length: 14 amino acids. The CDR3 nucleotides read TGTGCCAGCAGCCCCGGGACAGGGGCCTACGAGCAGTACTTC. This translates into CASSPGTGAYEQYF. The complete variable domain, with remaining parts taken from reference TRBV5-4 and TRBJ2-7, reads ETGVTQSPTHLIKTRGQQVTLRCSSQSGHNTVSWYQQALGQGPQFIFQYYREEENGRGNFPPRFSGLQFPNYSSELNVNALELDDSALYLCASSPGTGAYEQYFGPGTRLTVT.

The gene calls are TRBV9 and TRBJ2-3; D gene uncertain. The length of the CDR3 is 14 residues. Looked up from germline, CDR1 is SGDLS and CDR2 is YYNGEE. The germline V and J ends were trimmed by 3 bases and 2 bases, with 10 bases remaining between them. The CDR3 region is CASSGAGNTDTQYF. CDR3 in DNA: TGTGCCAGCAGCGGGGCCGGCAACACAGATACGCAGTATTTT.

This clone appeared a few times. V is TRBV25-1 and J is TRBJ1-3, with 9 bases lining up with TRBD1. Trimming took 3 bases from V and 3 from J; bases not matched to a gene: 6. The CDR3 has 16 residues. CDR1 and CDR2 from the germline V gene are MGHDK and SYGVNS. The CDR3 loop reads CASSDIYRGLGNTIYF. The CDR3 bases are TGTGCCAGCAGTGATATTTACAGGGGGCTTGGAAACACCATATATTTT.